Below, one T cell receptor beta chain is given with its context. V dropped 1 base and J dropped 2; count of bases not matched to a gene: 11. Germline CDR1 reads SGHTA; CDR2 reads FQGNSA. The CDR3 is 18 amino acids. The data originate from a study of blood T cell repertoires in COVID-19. Using immunoSEQ multiplex PCR, the repertoire was profiled, and TCRdb retains in-frame clones only, with some absent. The sample records about 50,000 clones, 89% being singletons. The TCR was taken from an elderly man with active or convalescent COVID-19. The chain carries TRBV7-2 and TRBJ2-5; 9 bases match TRBD2. Specimen: peripheral blood. This chain's CDR3 is CASSLGSSAGGGQETQYF. The CDR3, as DNA: TGTGCCAGCAGCTTAGGCTCCTCAGCGGGGGGAGGGCAAGAGACCCAGTACTTC.